The 11 T cell receptor beta chains listed next were all sequenced from one sample in a study of blood T cell repertoires in COVID-19. The method was immunoSEQ multiplex PCR; TCRdb's version includes in-frame clones alone and lacks a portion of them. The data contain 20,000 to 25,000 clones, 73% of them singletons. What was sequenced was peripheral blood. Receptors were obtained from a human donor in a cohort sampled during active or convalescent COVID-19.

The chain uses TRBV12-3 or TRBV12-4 and TRBJ1-1; no reliable D call. The CDR3 is 13 residues long. The V and J ends lost 3 bases and 3 bases respectively, with 8 bases between them. The chain's CDR3 is CASSFPGDTEAFF. The DNA of the CDR3 is TGTGCCAGCAGTTTCCCGGGTGACACTGAAGCTTTCTTT.

This clone was seen at least ten times. CDR3 sequence (DNA): TGCGCCAGCAGCCAAGATAATAGGCTGGGGGGTCAGCCCCAGCATTTT. It yields the protein CASSQDNRLGGQPQHF. The V and J genes are TRBV4-1 and TRBJ1-5; possibly TRBD1 for D (5 bases). This CDR3 region has 16 residues. CDR1 MGHRA and CDR2 YSYEKL come from the germline V gene. Trimming removed 0 bases from V and 6 bases from J, with 15 bases in between.

This sequence joins TRBV5-1 and TRBJ2-1; 14 nucleotides align to TRBD2. CDR3 length: 20 amino acids. Trimming cost V 1 base and J 0 bases; bases outside gene matches: 9. Looked up from germline, CDR1 is SGHRS and CDR2 is YFSETQ. CDR3 in amino acids: CASSLSGLAGGPPSYNEQFF. The CDR3 bases are TGCGCCAGCAGCTTGTCAGGACTAGCGGGAGGCCCCCCCTCCTACAATGAGCAGTTCTTC.

V and J are TRBV21-1 and TRBJ1-1. TRBV21-1 is a recognized pseudogene. CDR3 size: 18 residues. The CDR3 sequence: CASSKPILGGGRNTEAFF. DNA of the CDR3: TGTGCCAGCAGCAAACCCATCCTCGGCGGTGGGAGGAACACTGAAGCTTTCTTT.

The chain couples TRBV19 to TRBJ1-2; TRBD1 aligns across 9 bases. In germline, CDR1 is LNHDA, CDR2 SQIVND (reference sequence). The CDR3 runs 16 residues. Trimming took 4 bases from V and 5 from J; bases not matched to a gene: 11. The chain's CDR3 is CASSTTGGAGSYGYTF. In DNA, the CDR3 is TGTGCCAGTAGTACAACAGGGGGCGCCGGGAGTTATGGCTACACCTTC.

The chain links TRBV7-9 to TRBJ1-5; D is undetermined. The CDR3 length is 13 residues. Deletions cut 0 bases from V and 4 bases from J, with 4 bases between. Germline V lookup: CDR1 SEHNR, CDR2 FQNEAQ (reference sequence). The CDR3 DNA reads as TGTGCCAGCAGCTTAGCGTATAATCAGCCCCAGCATTTT. Its protein is CASSLAYNQPQHF.

This chain connects TRBV5-4 to TRBJ2-1, with a tentative D call TRBD2 (6 bases). The germline V gene has CDR1 SGHNT and CDR2 YYREEE (reference sequence). The CDR3 length is 13 residues. The V and J ends lost 3 bases and 10 bases respectively, with 14 bases between them. CDR3 residues: CASSSGSAPEQFF. The CDR3 region has the DNA TGTGCCAGCAGCTCCGGGAGCGCCCCCGAGCAGTTCTTC.

Here the CDR3 reads CASNWDSNEKLFF. CDR3 coding DNA: TGTGCCAGCAATTGGGACTCCAATGAAAAACTGTTTTTT. V is TRBV2 and J is TRBJ1-4; D is perhaps TRBD1 (5 bases). This CDR3 region has 13 residues. V was cut by 7 bases and J by 5 bases, with 11 bases left in between. Per germline, CDR1 SNHLY and CDR2 FYNNEI.

This clone was seen a single time. The genes are TRBV5-5 and TRBJ2-7; D ambiguous. Trimming left V 2 bases short and J 3 bases short, with 12 bases between. The CDR3 is 14 amino acids. Looked up from germline, CDR1 is SGHKS and CDR2 is YYEKEE (reference sequence). The chain's CDR3 is CASSFVEVRYEQYF. Here the CDR3 DNA reads TGTGCCAGCAGCTTTGTTGAGGTTCGCTACGAGCAGTACTTC.

V usage is TRBV24-1 and J usage is TRBJ1-5; D ambiguous. The germline V and J ends were trimmed by 4 bases and 5 bases, with 14 bases remaining between them. The CDR3 is 15 amino acids. Per the germline V gene, CDR1 is KGHDR and CDR2 is SFDVKD. Written as DNA, the CDR3 is TGTGCCACCAGTGACCCTGGCAGTGGAGATCAGCCCCAGCATTTT. Translation: CATSDPGSGDQPQHF.

The chain couples TRBV28 to TRBJ2-1; D is unclear. The CDR3 is made up of 13 amino acids. V lost 5 bases and J 5 bases, leaving 10 bases between the germline ends. Germline lookup yields CDR1 MDHEN and CDR2 SYDVKM. CDR3: CASSPRYNNEQFF. The DNA of the CDR3 is TGTGCCAGCAGTCCTCGGTATAACAATGAGCAGTTCTTC.